This T cell receptor beta chain comes out of a study of identical twins. Trimming removed 1 base at V and 1 base at J, with 14 bases between. CDR3 length: 17 amino acids. Germline CDR1 is MGHRA and CDR2 is YSYEKL. TCRdb redid the calling of the 5' RACE reads with MiXCR, one entry per CDR3 protein. The data show more than 400,000 distinct CDR3 sequences, roughly 15% seen once. These data also featured in a second study, about yellow fever vaccine responses in identical twins.

Specimen: CD4+ T cells sorted from blood. This sequence joins TRBV4-1 and TRBJ2-1, with D perhaps matching TRBD2 (5 bases). The source of this sequence is a woman aged 18-29 years in good health. The CDR3 nucleotides are TGCGCCAGCAGCCAAGCTCCAATGAGGGAGTCCTACAATGAGCAGTTCTTC. Amino acid sequence: CASSQAPMRESYNEQFF.